The source of this T cell receptor (beta chain) is a study of regulatory T cells in long-lasting Graves disease. Trimming removed 5 bases from V and 4 bases from J, with 12 bases in between. The CDR3 spans 13 residues. In germline, CDR1 is LNHDA, CDR2 SQIVND (reference sequence). Time point: persistent/refractory GD, antithyroid drugs over 5 years with positive TRAb. Preparation of the TCR library used RNA extracted from PBMCs. In Xi'an, China, an endocrinology department was the source of patients. Arm-PCR of CDR3 regions and iRepertoire HTBI primers were used to build TCR beta libraries. A single record per CDR3 protein comes from TCRdb applying MiXCR to the multiplex PCR reads. The table includes approximately 440,000 distinct CDR3 sequences, about a quarter detected once. The table lists this clonotype with a few counts. Its cognate antigen is unknown. General study points: Persistent disease favored TRBV28, TRBJ1-2 and TRBJ2-5. Not thyroid tissue but only peripheral blood was studied.

This sequence was found in a female donor with Graves disease. The specimen comprised peripheral blood mononuclear cells (PBMCs), sampled when the disease was refractory, from a patient treated with antithyroid drugs. V gene TRBV19 combines with J gene TRBJ2-7; TRBD2 is a possible D gene (6 bases). The CDR3 loop is CASSSGAKYEQYF. The CDR3 nucleotides are TGTGCCAGTAGTTCGGGAGCTAAGTACGAGCAGTACTTC.